This T cell receptor beta chain stems from a study of neurological immune-mediated disorders. Study results and caveats: Falling below healthy controls, multiple sclerosis showed the least TCR clonal expansion, while HTLV-1-associated myelopathy showed the most.

This clonotype was seen repeatedly, ten times or more. No antigen is known for it. TCRdb re-analysed the 5' RACE reads in MiXCR, keeping a single row per CDR3 protein. This table holds 130,000 or so distinct CDR3 sequences, 3% to 3.5% found once. Germline loops: CDR1 SEHNR, CDR2 FQNEAQ (reference sequence). With 3 bases removed from V and 4 bases from J, the gap between germline ends came to 9 bases. The CDR3 runs to 13 residues. The TCR was taken from a woman aged 25 to 39 with multiple sclerosis. The chain employs TRBV7-9 and TRBJ1-2; no clear D. Input material: PBMCs. DNA for the CDR3: TGTGCCAGCAGCTTCCCAGACTTCTATGGCTACACCTTC. Its protein product is CASSFPDFYGYTF.